This T cell receptor beta chain was profiled in a study of blood T cell repertoires in COVID-19. Turning to the study itself: Samples representing acute and convalescent COVID-19 were sourced from the United States, Italy and Spain. T cells, B-cell-depleted T cells, or PBMCs provided the cDNA or gDNA that served as material.

The CDR3 is 14 residues long. Germline CDR1 and CDR2: SNHLY and FYNNEI. The V end was cut by 3 bases, the J end by 4 bases, with 13 bases between. As processed by the authors: From reference gene primer amplification, estimates of nucleated cell counts were derived. The data were produced by immunoSEQ multiplex PCR, yet TCRdb's version contains in-frame clones alone and is incomplete. That table is the source of V, J and clone size, and D and trimming were worked out from the DNA. The table records about 110,000 clones, 71% of them present only once. V gene TRBV2 combines with J gene TRBJ2-7; tentative D call: TRBD2 (6 bases). The sequence was obtained from a human donor with acute or convalescent COVID-19. The donor label of this sample is uncertain. Input material: peripheral blood. The CDR3 loop is CASSEARGSYEQYV. CDR3 DNA sequence: TGTGCCAGCAGTGAGGCGCGGGGTTCTTACGAGCAGTACGTC.